This T cell receptor (beta chain) was captured in a study of blood T cells in healthy people across ages. The V gene's germline CDR1 is SGHRS and CDR2 YFSETQ. Trimming pared 4 bases from V and 7 bases from J, leaving 15 bases between. This CDR3 spans 13 amino acids. Next came a second PCR, run for about 7 to 12 cycles, which used a sample-barcoded 5' primer along with a J-beta primer mix. TCRdb ran MiXCR on the 5' RACE reads and lists one entry per CDR3 protein. The sample lists roughly 800,000 distinct CDR3 sequences; around 36% were seen once. The genes are TRBV5-1 and TRBJ2-7, with D unclear. The sample taken for sequencing was blood. The receptor was isolated from a young man in good health. The CDR3 sequence is CASSPSIRNEQYF. CDR3 nucleotide sequence: TGCGCCAGCAGCCCGTCCATACGCAATGAGCAGTACTTC.